The source of this T cell receptor (beta chain) is a study of T cell responses to AZD1222 COVID-19 vaccine. Overall study findings and caveats: Rises in breadth and depth of Spike-specific TCRs came after two AZD1222 doses.

The repertoire was sequenced with immunoSEQ multiplex PCR; TCRdb's copy has only in-frame clones and lacks some. The sample lists roughly 60,000 clones; around 83% were seen once. In the case of this clone: Antigen unknown.

The CDR3 runs to 16 residues. Per the germline V gene, CDR1 is SGHTA and CDR2 is FQGTGA. After removal of 5 bases from V and 6 bases from J, the junction contained 7 bases not matched to a gene. The receptor's source is an adult in good health. The rearrangement uses TRBV7-3 and TRBJ2-1; 13 bases align to TRBD2. Here the sequenced sample was peripheral blood, taken on day 0 of AZD1222 vaccination. DNA for the CDR3: TGTGCCAGCAGCCCGCCAGGGACTAGCGGGACCAATGAGCAGTTCTTC. It yields the protein CASSPPGTSGTNEQFF.